The TCR beta chain under discussion was sequenced for a study of T cell repertoires in cytomegalovirus infection. The wider study: Public signatures in TCR beta pointed to CMV infection and matching HLA type. Study-level results: The response measured ex vivo was dominated by TCR beta clonotypes (HLA-C-restricted and CMV-specific). There were carriers of CMV plus the relevant HLA, and cumulative public TCR beta family frequency identified them.

Details on this clonotype: The antigen remains unidentified.

The V gene lost 5 bases and the J gene lost 9 bases, with 19 bases spanning the gap. From germline, CDR1 is MNHEY and CDR2 SMNVEV (reference sequence). The CDR3 has 15 amino acids. TCRdb reanalysed the reads using MiXCR and keeps one entry per CDR3 protein. The sample carries about 150,000 distinct CDR3 sequences, around 24% recorded once. The sequenced sample consisted of PBMCs. This clonotype was sampled from a human donor in good health (CMV status not recorded). Some clones in this sample may be carry-over from other donors' samples. This chain connects TRBV27 to TRBJ2-2, with D perhaps TRBD2 (5 bases). CDR3 protein: CASSPRGFEGRELFF. CDR3 DNA sequence: TGTGCCAGCAGTCCCCGCGGCTTTGAGGGTAGGGAGCTGTTTTTT.